This T cell receptor beta chain was recovered during a study of T cell responses to AZD1222 COVID-19 vaccine. Worth noting for this clone: Its antigen remains unknown.

Germline V gene sequence: CDR1 SGHRS, CDR2 YFSETQ. The CDR3 is 12 amino acids. V lost 4 bases, J lost 7 bases, and 9 bases lay in between. Study observations and caveats: Donor demographics were predominantly white British with a female majority; clonal diversity may be underestimated. The study found Spike-specific TCR breadth and depth rose after two AZD1222 doses.

Clones were sequenced by immunoSEQ multiplex PCR, and TCRdb holds only the in-frame ones, with some missing. The table shows 100,000 to 150,000 clones, with roughly 91% occurring only once. The source of this sequence is an adult in good health. This material consisted of peripheral blood, taken on day 0 of MenACWY control vaccination. The rearrangement joins TRBV5-1 to TRBJ2-1; D is uncertain. DNA of the CDR3: TGCGCCAGCAGCGTGGTAGGGAATGAGCAGTTCTTC. Amino acid sequence: CASSVVGNEQFF.